What follows are 5 T cell receptor beta chains derived from one specimen sequenced in a study of T-cell memory formation after mild COVID-19. TCRdb itself ran the 5' RACE reads through MiXCR, one entry per CDR3 protein. In the table there are about 430,000 distinct CDR3 sequences, approximately 25% of which are singletons. Sequenced: PBMCs or a T cell subset sorted from them (not recorded which). These receptors originate from an adult woman who had mild COVID-19 (a few samples of this study predate the infection). Cell type and time point are not known.

This clonotype was picked up a small number of times. CDR3 sequence: CSVEKNTEAFF. CDR3 DNA: TGCAGCGTTGAGAAGAACACTGAAGCTTTCTTT. This rearrangement joins TRBV29-1 to TRBJ1-1; the D is unclear. Germline V gene sequence: CDR1 SQVTM, CDR2 ANQGSEA. CDR3 length equals 11 residues. V shed 3 bases and J shed 1 base, with 3 bases lying between them.

This clonotype was recorded a few times. The rearrangement uses TRBV4-3 and TRBJ1-2; possible D gene TRBD1, 6 bases. V lost 4 bases and J 6 bases, leaving 18 bases between the germline ends. Germline CDR1 and CDR2: LGHNA and YSLEER. The CDR3 is 15 residues long. Here the CDR3 DNA reads TGCGCCAGCAGCCGCCTAGACAGGAAAATGAATGGCTACACCTTC. It specifies CASSRLDRKMNGYTF.

The chain recombines TRBV9 with TRBJ2-7; tentative D call: TRBD1 (5 bases). The CDR3 consists of 15 residues. Germline values: CDR1 SGDLS, CDR2 YYNGEE. The ends were cut back, 0 bases at V and 5 bases at J, with 15 bases in the middle. CDR3 region: CASSVAGNPSHEQYF. CDR3 DNA: TGTGCCAGCAGCGTAGCAGGGAACCCTTCCCACGAGCAGTACTTC. Full variable domain (outside the CDR3, taken from reference TRBV9 and TRBJ2-7): DSGVTQTPKHLITATGQRVTLRCSPRSGDLSVYWYQQSLDQGLQFLIQYYNGEERAKGNILERFSAQQFPDLHSELNLSSLELGDSALYFCASSVAGNPSHEQYFGPGTRLTVT.

This clonotype was seen many times. Compared with germline, one end of the junction differs, possibly owing to a read error. This chain connects TRBV29-1 to TRBJ2-2; D unresolved. The CDR3 sequence is 13 residues long. CDR1 and CDR2 (germline): SQVTM, ANQGSEA. CDR3 protein: CSVEERNTGELFF. The CDR3 region has the DNA TGCAGCGTAGAAGAGCGGAACACCGGGGAGCTGTTTTTT.

CDR3 protein: CSASYLAGTDTQYF. The CDR3 DNA reads TGCAGTGCTAGTTATCTAGCGGGCACAGATACGCAGTATTTT. The chain combines TRBV20-1 with TRBJ2-3; 7 nucleotides line up with TRBD2. Germline CDR1 is DFQATT and CDR2 is SNEGSKA (reference sequence). The V gene end was trimmed by 3 bases and the J gene end by 1 base; junction bases not matched to a gene: 4. The CDR3 is 14 amino acids.